This T cell receptor (beta chain) was obtained from a study of T cells in Graves' hyperthyroidism and ophthalmopathy. Regarding the study as a whole: It was a median roughly 6.5 months before onset that the model predicted ophthalmopathy.

Amplified TCR beta CDR3 regions derived from RNA transcripts. When the TCR CDR3 underwent first-round RT-PCR, the HTBI primer set was used. Using its own MiXCR run on the multiplex PCR reads, TCRdb lists one record per CDR3 protein. The sample carries about 520,000 distinct CDR3 sequences, roughly a quarter recorded once. The CDR3 is 14 residues long. V lost 6 bases, J lost 4 bases, and 7 bases stayed unmatched. A note on this clonotype: Its cognate antigen is unknown.

Ophthalmopathy patients had Clinical Activity Score at least 3, NOSPECS grade at least 4, duration under 3 months. Clinical symptoms, serum thyroxine, TRAb, thyroid ultrasound and orbital computed tomography informed diagnoses. The PBMCs were taken from roughly 10 ml of fresh peripheral blood. The sequence came from a woman aged 25 to 39 with Graves' ophthalmopathy. Sequencing used blood. The chain combines TRBV12-3 or TRBV12-4 with TRBJ2-7; 9 bases agree with TRBD1. The CDR3: CASSTGGVGYEQYF. The CDR3 bases are TGTGCCAGCAGCACAGGGGGCGTCGGGTACGAGCAGTACTTC.